The 11 T cell receptor beta chains presented below share a single source sample, sequenced in a study of T cells after yellow fever vaccination (dated by TCRdb to the late 2010s). The intended sense of this specimen's treatment or condition label: live attenuated yellow fever vaccine strain. Libraries came from 5' RACE. The instrument given in TCRdb is Illumina HiSeq 2500. TCRdb's own reprocessing of the public reads used fastp at Q25 and MiXCR and kept productive beta chains. Entries are consolidated by CDR3 protein sequence, retaining the most common genes and DNA. The sample data list about 69,000 distinct CDR3 sequences, and about 6% of these were observed just once. The ten biggest clones cover 2.2% of the sample. This specimen was CD4+ T cells sorted from PBMCs, taken approximately 15 days after the first yellow fever vaccination. The receptors were sampled from a man aged 18 to 30 who received the YFV17D yellow fever vaccine.

This clonotype was counted ten times or more. J is TRBJ2-7 and V is TRBV6-5, with 9 bases identical to TRBD1. The junction had 7 bases not matched to a gene; V was cut back by 0 bases and J by 4 bases. CDR3 length: 16 amino acids. Germline V CDR1 and CDR2: MNHEY, SVGAGI. CDR3 coding DNA: TGTGCCAGCAGTTACTCGAGAGGGACAGGGTTATACGAGCAGTACTTC. This translates into CASSYSRGTGLYEQYF.

Remarks on this clonotype: A much more abundant neighbour one base away suggests this may be a read error. The chain is built from TRBV21-1 and TRBJ2-6; TRBD1 is the table's D call, not checked against the DNA. TRBV21-1 is a pseudogene locus. The CDR3 extends over 16 amino acids. CDR3: CAGWRDRSTGANVLTF. Written as DNA, the CDR3 is TGTGCCGGGTGGCGGGACAGGTCGACTGGGGCCAACGTCCTGACTTTC.

This clonotype was counted many times. The rearrangement joins TRBV7-3 to TRBJ2-6; 7 nucleotides line up with TRBD2. V was pared by 5 bases and J by 0 bases, with 16 bases of the junction left unmatched. The CDR3 contains 20 residues. Germline V gene sequence: CDR1 SGHTA, CDR2 FQGTGA. CDR3 nucleotides: TGTGCCAGCAGCCCCCGGGGGAGGGGAGGCCAAGGCTCTGGGGCCAACGTCCTGACTTTC. Amino acid sequence: CASSPRGRGGQGSGANVLTF.

This clonotype was detected ten times or more. The chain couples TRBV9 to TRBJ1-1, with D tentatively TRBD1 (5 bases). This CDR3 has 14 residues. V was pared by 0 bases and J by 1 base, with 7 bases between. In germline, CDR1 is SGDLS, CDR2 YYNGEE. CDR3 protein: CASSVEQENTEAFF. DNA of the CDR3: TGTGCCAGCAGCGTAGAACAGGAGAACACTGAAGCTTTCTTT.

This clonotype was detected many times. This rearrangement joins TRBV20-1 to TRBJ2-2; possible D gene TRBD1, 5 bases. The length of the CDR3 is 15 residues. Germline V gene lookup returns CDR1 DFQATT and CDR2 SNEGSKA (reference sequence). Deletions cut 0 bases from V and 2 bases from J, with 10 bases between. The DNA of the CDR3 is TGCAGTGCTAGAGATGGGGCGGTCAACACCGGGGAGCTGTTTTTT. Protein: CSARDGAVNTGELFF.

This clonotype was counted many times. This sequence joins TRBV24-1 and TRBJ2-3; 8 nucleotides agree with TRBD2. The CDR3 covers 14 residues. Germline CDR1 and CDR2: KGHDR and SFDVKD. With V trimmed by 4 bases and J by 4 bases, 3 bases remained unmatched. This CDR3 is CATSDGGGPDTQYF. The CDR3 nucleotides read TGTGCCACCAGTGACGGGGGGGGGCCAGATACGCAGTATTTT.

This clonotype was detected many times. The chain uses TRBV6-6 and TRBJ2-7; D gene uncertain. Trimming took 0 bases from V and 1 from J, leaving 4 bases between them. Germline assignment: CDR1 MNHNY and CDR2 SVGAGI (reference sequence). There are 13 residues in the CDR3. CDR3 sequence: CASSYSQSYEQYF. CDR3 bases: TGTGCCAGCAGTTACTCACAGTCCTACGAGCAGTACTTC.

There are many counts of this clonotype. This chain connects TRBV5-1 to TRBJ2-1, with TRBD2 matching over 8 bases. Germline lookup yields CDR1 SGHRS and CDR2 YFSETQ. The CDR3 sequence is 14 residues long. V was pared by 4 bases and J by 8 bases, with 8 bases of the junction left unmatched. CDR3 sequence (DNA): TGCGCCAGCAGCAACACCGGGGGGGGCGATGAGCAGTTCTTC. Amino acids: CASSNTGGGDEQFF.

In its sample, this clonotype was seen a few times. The V call is TRBV10-2, the J call TRBJ2-7; no clear D. Trimming took off 2 bases at V and 3 bases at J, with 8 bases between the two ends. Per the germline V gene, CDR1 is WSHSY and CDR2 is SAAADI. This CDR3 is built from 13 residues. CDR3 in DNA: TGCGCCAGCAGTGAGCCGGTAAGCTACGAGCAGTACTTC. It codes for CASSEPVSYEQYF.

This clonotype was observed at least ten times. The chain carries TRBV10-2 and TRBJ2-7; TRBD2 matches 9 bases. Germline assignment: CDR1 WSHSY and CDR2 SAAADI. After removal of 6 bases from V and 3 bases from J, the junction contained 9 bases not matched to a gene. This CDR3 has 15 residues. The CDR3 nucleotides are TGCGCCAGCAGCGACGCGGGACTAGCAGACTACGAGCAGTACGTC. It is translated as CASSDAGLADYEQYV.

Concerning this clonotype: At one end, the junction sequence differs from germline, possibly due to a read error. The V gene is TRBV5-1, the J gene TRBJ2-5; D is unresolved. CDR3 size: 12 residues. The germline CDR1 and CDR2 sequences are SGHRS and YFSETQ. In DNA form, the CDR3 reads TGCGCCAGCAGCTTATACCACGAGACCCAGTACTTC. Encoded protein: CASSLYHETQYF.